This TCR beta chain came from a study of CD4 and CD8 cells across lung adenocarcinoma regions (dated by TCRdb to the late 2010s). About the investigation overall: The study examined intratumor heterogeneity of the T cell receptor repertoire by comparing tumor centers with tumor margins.

In this sample, this clonotype turned up many times. Its antigen remains undetermined. Per-base quality was not reported, and no clone a single base away is much larger than it. CDR1 and CDR2, per the germline V gene, are MNHNS and SASEGT. After removal of 5 bases from V and 8 bases from J, the junction retains 3 bases not matched to a gene. The CDR3, cysteine through phenylalanine, is 14 amino acids long. The CDR3 DNA has 42 bases and is translated from base 1. Patients with localized lung adenocarcinoma, a subtype of non-small cell lung cancer, were used as donors. The centers of localized lung adenocarcinomas were where the samples came from. For TCR repertoire analysis, CD4+ T cells taken from tumor tissue were profiled apart from CD8+ T cells. Libraries came from PCR. Sequencing was carried out with a HiSeq X Ten. TCRdb reprocessed the public reads (quality trimming at Q25 with fastp, clone calling with MiXCR) and kept in-frame beta chains. All rows with the same CDR3 protein become a single entry with the most common DNA and genes. A total of around 15,000 distinct CDR3 sequences appear in this sample, roughly 45% of them only once. 17% of the sample comes from the top ten.

Sequenced input: CD4+ T cells from the center of a lung tumor. In the paper's terms, the cell subset or site label means: tumor center region. This receptor was obtained from a male donor with lung adenocarcinoma. The CD4 and CD8 labels of this study may be unreliable. The chain couples TRBV6-1 to TRBJ2-1; 13 middle bases align to TRBD2. For the CDR3, the sequence is CASSRTSGRHEQFF. The nucleotide sequence reads as follows: TGTGCCAGCAGTCGGACTAGCGGGAGACATGAGCAGTTCTTC.